What follows are 21 T cell receptor beta chains derived from one specimen sequenced in a study of blood T cell repertoires in COVID-19 (dated by TCRdb to 2020 to 2021). Library creation used the immunoSEQ multiplex PCR assay. TCRdb holds this immuneACCESS table with in-frame rearrangements only. Some clones are missing; in checked studies, unresolved V genes explain under half, and the rest has no known cause. The sample table records roughly 63,000 clones; 85% to 90% of these occur just once. 20% to 25% of the sample is in the top ten clones. The sample consisted of peripheral blood. The origin of the receptors is a woman between 45 and 65 years old with active or convalescent COVID-19.

CDR3 sequence reads: CASTFGGETEAFF. CDR3 nucleotide sequence: TGCGCCAGCACTTTCGGGGGAGAGACTGAAGCTTTCTTT. The chain recombines TRBV10-2 with TRBJ1-1; the D gene is possibly TRBD1 (5 bases). CDR1 and CDR2 from the germline V gene are WSHSY and SAAADI. Trimming took 7 bases from V and 5 from J, leaving 14 bases between them. CDR3 size: 13 residues.

J is TRBJ2-3 and V is TRBV5-6; D may be TRBD2 (6 bases). Germline CDR1 reads SGHDT; CDR2 reads YYEEEE. V dropped 4 bases and J dropped 4 bases, with 19 bases sitting between them. There are 16 residues in the CDR3. CDR3 sequence (DNA): TGTGCCAGCAGCCCTGATTTTGCGGGGTTGGCAGATACGCAGTATTTT. Protein sequence: CASSPDFAGLADTQYF.

CDR3 region: CATSHRTSGFRFSTGELFF. CDR3 sequence (DNA): TGTGCCACCAGCCACAGGACTAGCGGTTTTAGGTTTAGCACCGGGGAGCTGTTTTTT. V usage is TRBV15 and J usage is TRBJ2-2; 10 bases match TRBD2. V lost 5 bases, J lost 4 bases, and 16 bases stayed unmatched. The CDR3 has 19 amino acids. Germline V gene sequence: CDR1 LNHNV, CDR2 YYDKDF (reference sequence).

The chain links TRBV5-6 to TRBJ2-7, with 10 positions matching TRBD2. The V gene end was trimmed by 0 bases and the J gene end by 2 bases; junction bases not matched to a gene: 2. The CDR3 is 15 residues long. Germline V gene lookup returns CDR1 SGHDT and CDR2 YYEEEE. Here the CDR3 reads CASSLELAGAYEQYF. CDR3 nucleotide sequence: TGTGCCAGCAGCTTGGAGCTAGCGGGGGCCTACGAGCAGTACTTC.

This chain uses TRBV11-3 with TRBJ1-1; tentatively, D is TRBD1 (5 bases). CDR3 length: 12 amino acids. Germline values: CDR1 SGHNT, CDR2 YENEEA. The V gene lost 4 bases and the J gene lost 6 bases, with 9 bases spanning the gap. The CDR3 DNA reads TGTGCCAGCAGCTACGGGGGGGCTGAAGCTTTCTTT. This sequence encodes CASSYGGAEAFF.

The chain couples TRBV19 to TRBJ1-1, with 9 bases aligning to TRBD1. Germline trimming cut 3 bases from V and 12 bases from J; bases unmatched to any gene: 2. Germline assignment: CDR1 LNHDA and CDR2 SQIVND (reference sequence). The CDR3 has 11 amino acids. The CDR3 loop is CASSIGQGTFF. In nucleotides, the CDR3 is TGTGCCAGTAGTATCGGACAGGGGACTTTCTTT.

This clone was seen a handful of times. The gene calls are TRBV10-2 and TRBJ2-7, with TRBD2 matching 12 bases. This CDR3 is 16 amino acids long. The V and J ends lost 2 bases and 2 bases, in that order; junction bases with no gene match: 4. Germline lookup yields CDR1 WSHSY and CDR2 SAAADI. The CDR3 is CASSEPSGRGTYEQYF. DNA for the CDR3: TGCGCCAGCAGTGAGCCTAGCGGGAGGGGAACCTACGAGCAGTACTTC.

The J gene is TRBJ2-3, the V gene TRBV7-8; 8 bases map to TRBD1. Trimming took 7 bases from V and 6 from J; bases not matched to a gene: 9. Germline-derived CDR1 and CDR2 are SGHVS and FQNEAQ. The CDR3 is made up of 14 amino acids. The CDR3 sequence is CASTPLDREDTQYF. In nucleotides, the CDR3 is TGTGCCAGCACCCCTTTGGACAGGGAGGATACGCAGTATTTT.

The chain is built from TRBV29-1 and TRBJ1-5, with TRBD1 matching over 8 bases. The CDR3 covers 15 residues. In germline, CDR1 is SQVTM, CDR2 ANQGSEA. Trimming at V came to 6 bases and at J to 4 bases, leaving 11 bases not matched to a gene. CDR3 coding DNA: TGCAGCGTAACGCCCCCGGGACAGGAGAATCAGCCCCAGCATTTT. It codes for CSVTPPGQENQPQHF.

V usage is TRBV28 and J usage is TRBJ1-4, with D unclear. The CDR3 is made up of 14 amino acids. Trimming removed 3 bases from V and 4 bases from J, with 9 bases in between. CDR1 and CDR2 from the germline V gene are MDHEN and SYDVKM. CDR3 residues: CASSLGGFNEKLFF. CDR3 in DNA: TGTGCCAGCAGTTTGGGAGGGTTTAATGAAAAACTGTTTTTT.

This rearrangement joins TRBV7-2 to TRBJ2-7; 10 positions match TRBD2. V shed 5 bases and J 5 bases; nucleotides not matched to a gene: 21. Germline loops: CDR1 SGHTA, CDR2 FQGNSA. This CDR3 is built from 19 residues. The CDR3 DNA reads as TGTGCCAGCAGCCCCGACGGGGTACTAGCGGGACTTTTTTACCACGAGCAGTACTTC. It translates to CASSPDGVLAGLFYHEQYF. Complete variable domain (other parts from reference TRBV7-2 and TRBJ2-7): GAGVSQSPSNKVTEKGKDVELRCDPISGHTALYWYRQSLGQGLEFLIYFQGNSAPDKSGLPSDRFSAERTGGSVSTLTIQRTQQEDSAVYLCASSPDGVLAGLFYHEQYFGPGTRLTVT.

The rearrangement links TRBV7-9 to TRBJ2-5, with D perhaps TRBD2 (6 bases). CDR1 is SEHNR, CDR2 FQNEAQ, per germline (reference sequence). This CDR3 spans 17 amino acids. The V and J ends lost 1 base and 2 bases respectively, with 17 bases between them. The CDR3 nucleotides read TGTGCCAGCAGCTTAGACGGAGGGTCTGCCCCGCAAGAGACCCAGTACTTC. Protein sequence: CASSLDGGSAPQETQYF.

V gene TRBV2 combines with J gene TRBJ2-7, with 9 bases matching TRBD1. V gave up 4 bases and J gave up 3 bases; unmatched junction bases: 4. Germline values: CDR1 SNHLY, CDR2 FYNNEI. The CDR3 has 14 residues. DNA of the CDR3: TGTGCCAGCAGTGCCGGGACAGGGAGCTACGAGCAGTACTTC. Amino acids: CASSAGTGSYEQYF.

The chain has TRBV19 and TRBJ2-4, with 12 bases identical to TRBD2. The CDR3 sequence is 21 residues long. Germline V gene data show CDR1 as LNHDA and CDR2 as SQIVND (reference sequence). The trim removed 7 bases at V and 7 bases at J, leaving 26 bases unmatched. The CDR3 sequence is CASKSVGSLAGGGLSGNIQYF. Written as DNA, the CDR3 is TGTGCCAGTAAATCGGTTGGGTCGCTAGCGGGAGGGGGCCTCAGTGGGAACATTCAGTACTTC. Drawing the rest from reference TRBV19 and TRBJ2-4, the complete variable domain is DGGITQSPKYLFRKEGQNVTLSCEQNLNHDAMYWYRQDPGQGLRLIYYSQIVNDFQKGDIAEGYSVSREKKESFPLTVTSAQKNPTAFYLCASKSVGSLAGGGLSGNIQYFGAGTRLSVL.

The CDR3 sequence is CASSLPRQGHQPQHF. As DNA, the CDR3 is TGTGCCAGCAGCTTACCTCGACAGGGTCACCAGCCCCAGCATTTT. The chain is built from TRBV7-3 and TRBJ1-5, with 7 nucleotides matching TRBD1. CDR3 size: 15 residues. J was trimmed by 7 bases and V by 2 bases; bases with no gene match: 8. The germline gives CDR1 SGHTA, CDR2 FQGTGA.

The rearrangement uses TRBV2 and TRBJ2-4; 9 bases align to TRBD2. The junction had 9 bases not matched to a gene; V was cut back by 11 bases and J by 1 base. The germline CDR1 and CDR2 sequences are SNHLY and FYNNEI. CDR3 length: 15 residues. This chain's CDR3 is CAGTGTSWAKNIQYF. DNA for the CDR3: TGTGCCGGCACCGGGACTAGCTGGGCCAAAAACATTCAGTACTTC.

The rearrangement joins TRBV15 to TRBJ2-7; 7 nucleotides agree with TRBD2. The CDR3 is made up of 18 amino acids. V lost 0 bases to trimming and J lost 2 bases; unmatched junction nucleotides: 13. The V gene's germline CDR1 is LNHNV and CDR2 YYDKDF (reference sequence). CDR3 protein: CATSRDYPIERGPYEQYF. The CDR3 nucleotides are TGTGCCACCAGCAGAGATTACCCAATCGAGCGGGGCCCCTACGAGCAGTACTTC.

The chain links TRBV19 to TRBJ1-6; 10 nucleotides agree with TRBD1. CDR1 is LNHDA and CDR2 is SQIVND in the germline V gene (reference sequence). The V and J ends lost 5 bases and 6 bases, in that order; junction bases with no gene match: 4. The CDR3 is made up of 15 amino acids. The CDR3 loop reads CASSPRQGANSPLHF. The CDR3 region has the DNA TGTGCCAGTAGTCCGCGACAGGGGGCTAATTCACCCCTCCACTTT.

This chain joins TRBV2 and TRBJ2-1; maybe TRBD2 (6 bases). V was cut by 6 bases and J by 4 bases, with 10 bases left in between. The CDR3 has 13 residues. Germline V gene sequence: CDR1 SNHLY, CDR2 FYNNEI. CDR3 sequence (DNA): TGTGCCAGCAGCCGGGAGCCTTACAATGAGCAGTTCTTC. It encodes CASSREPYNEQFF.

The count of this clone is one. The V call is TRBV30, the J call TRBJ2-7; D might be TRBD1 (6 bases). V dropped 3 bases and J dropped 1 base, with 10 bases sitting between them. The germline CDR1 and CDR2 sequences are GTSNPN and SVGIG (reference sequence). The CDR3 loop spans 13 amino acids. CDR3: CAWRVRGSYEQYF. The CDR3 DNA reads as TGTGCCTGGAGGGTCAGGGGTTCCTACGAGCAGTACTTC.

This clone has a single count. The chain employs TRBV7-3 and TRBJ2-3; tentative D call: TRBD2 (6 bases). The CDR3 is 15 amino acids. CDR1 is SGHTA, CDR2 FQGTGA, per germline. V lost 5 bases, J lost 5 bases, and 17 bases lay in between. CDR3: CASSPLSGAGDTQYF. CDR3 nucleotides: TGTGCCAGCAGCCCCCTATCGGGAGCGGGAGATACGCAGTATTTT.